One and the same sample provided the 15 T cell receptor beta chains below, sequenced in a study of blood T cell repertoires in COVID-19. Sequencing used immunoSEQ multiplex PCR; TCRdb keeps in-frame clones, though not all of them. The sample shows 25,000 or so clones, about 80% of them seen only once. The sample taken for sequencing was peripheral blood. These receptors all come from a man between 65 and 85 years old with active COVID-19.

The J gene is TRBJ1-4, the V gene TRBV29-1; 9 positions agree with TRBD1. Germline CDR1 SQVTM, CDR2 ANQGSEA. The CDR3 spans 12 residues. The V segment lost 7 bases and the J segment 7 bases; nucleotides outside the gene matches: 4. The CDR3 protein is CSAMDRGEKLFF. CDR3 DNA sequence: TGCAGCGCCATGGACAGGGGTGAAAAACTGTTTTTT.

This sequence joins TRBV7-2 and TRBJ1-5; 8 positions match TRBD1. This CDR3 contains 14 residues. V gave up 6 bases and J gave up 6 bases; unmatched junction bases: 7. Germline values: CDR1 SGHTA, CDR2 FQGNSA. In DNA, the CDR3 is TGTGCCAGCAGTCAACAGGGGGGAGGTCAGCCCCAGCATTTT. This gives the protein CASSQQGGGQPQHF.

This rearrangement joins TRBV2 to TRBJ2-5; TRBD2 might be the D (5 bases). This CDR3 has 14 amino acids. The germline CDR1 and CDR2 sequences are SNHLY and FYNNEI. V was cut by 3 bases and J by 2 bases, with 10 bases left in between. In nucleotides, the CDR3 is TGTGCCAGCAGTGAGCAACGGGATCAAGAGACCCAGTACTTC. This codes for CASSEQRDQETQYF.

The V and J genes are TRBV19 and TRBJ2-7, with a possible D match to TRBD2 (5 bases). V was pared by 3 bases and J by 7 bases, with 10 bases between. The CDR3 consists of 12 residues. Germline CDR1 and CDR2: LNHDA and SQIVND (reference sequence). The CDR3 here is CASSIIGMEQYF. The CDR3 bases are TGTGCCAGTAGTATCATCGGGATGGAGCAGTACTTC.

Only a few counts were recorded for this clone. This chain links TRBV6-1 with TRBJ2-7, with 9 bases matching TRBD1. V was pared by 1 base and J by 3 bases, with 1 base of the junction left unmatched. Per germline, CDR1 MNHNS and CDR2 SASEGT. The CDR3 consists of 14 residues. The CDR3 reads CASSEEGQGYEQYF. CDR3 bases: TGTGCCAGCAGTGAAGAGGGACAGGGCTACGAGCAGTACTTC.

CDR3 sequence (DNA): TGTGCCAGTAGTATAGTCGGGCGGGCGAGCTCCTACAATGAGCAGTTCTTC. Its protein product is CASSIVGRASSYNEQFF. This chain links TRBV19 with TRBJ2-1, with D possibly being TRBD2 (5 bases). V was trimmed by 1 base and J by 0 bases, leaving 13 bases between them. This CDR3 region has 17 residues. Germline V gene data show CDR1 as LNHDA and CDR2 as SQIVND (reference sequence).

This clone counts as medium-sized. This rearrangement joins TRBV3-1 (or the pseudogene TRBV3-2) to TRBJ2-7; possibly TRBD1 for D (6 bases). CDR3 length: 18 amino acids. Trimming removed 1 base from V and 2 bases from J, with 21 bases in between. Germline CDR1 reads LGHDT; CDR2 reads YNNKEL (reference sequence). The CDR3 nucleotides read TGTGCCAGCAGCCAAGTATGGAGCCCCGGGACACTGACCTACGAGCAGTACTTC. Translating it yields CASSQVWSPGTLTYEQYF.

The chain joins TRBV5-6 to TRBJ1-2, with D possibly TRBD1 on 6 matching bases. Deletions cut 4 bases from V and 6 bases from J, with 13 bases between. This CDR3 comprises 13 residues. Per germline, CDR1 SGHDT and CDR2 YYEEEE. CDR3 coding DNA: TGTGCCAGCAGCGGCCCGGGGGGCCATGGCTACACCTTC. Translation gives CASSGPGGHGYTF.

This rearrangement joins TRBV5-1 to TRBJ1-1; D is ambiguous. Germline V gives CDR1 SGHRS, CDR2 YFSETQ. Trimming shortened V by 5 bases and J by 1 base, and 9 bases separated the two germline ends. The CDR3 has 13 residues. The CDR3 sequence is CASRTTQNTEAFF. The CDR3 DNA follows: TGCGCCAGCAGGACTACACAGAACACTGAAGCTTTCTTT.

The chain uses TRBV5-1 and TRBJ2-3, with TRBD1 matching 12 bases. Trimming removed 2 bases from V and 7 bases from J; junction bases left unmatched: 14. Germline CDR1 is SGHRS and CDR2 is YFSETQ. This CDR3 is 18 amino acids long. DNA of the CDR3: TGCGCCAGCAGCTTCTCTACTTCCGGGACAGGGGGCACGAATACGCAGTATTTT. This sequence encodes CASSFSTSGTGGTNTQYF.

The rearrangement joins TRBV3-1 (or the pseudogene TRBV3-2) to TRBJ2-7; D unresolved. CDR3 size: 13 residues. Germline V gene lookup returns CDR1 LGHDT and CDR2 YNNKEL (reference sequence). Between the trimmed V and J ends, which lost 3 bases and 2 bases, there was a span of 8 bases. The CDR3 region has the DNA TGTGCCAGCAGCCAGGGCATGGCCTACGAGCAGTACTTC. It is translated as CASSQGMAYEQYF.

The V call is TRBV6-5, the J call TRBJ2-7; the match to TRBD2 covers 10 bases. The germline CDR1 and CDR2 sequences are MNHEY and SVGAGI. The CDR3 length is 16 residues. The J segment lost 4 bases and the V segment lost 0 bases, leaving 6 bases of the junction unmatched. CDR3 amino acids: CASSYSLAGAFYEQYF. CDR3 sequence (DNA): TGTGCCAGCAGTTACTCCCTAGCGGGGGCCTTTTACGAGCAGTACTTC.

This clone has just a few counts. V is TRBV15 and J is TRBJ2-1, with a weak D call TRBD1 (6 bases). The CDR3 runs to 15 residues. Trimming removed 1 base at V and 4 bases at J, with 11 bases between. Per germline, CDR1 LNHNV and CDR2 YYDKDF (reference sequence). CDR3 coding DNA: TGTGCCACCAGCAGAGGCAGGGGCCAGTACAATGAGCAGTTCTTC. Its translation: CATSRGRGQYNEQFF.

This sequence joins TRBV29-1 and TRBJ2-3, with 7 bases fitting TRBD2. The germline CDR1 and CDR2 sequences are SQVTM and ANQGSEA. The CDR3 is 17 amino acids. The V gene end was trimmed by 3 bases and the J gene end by 1 base; junction bases not matched to a gene: 13. CDR3 in amino acids: CSVDGWGEGSGTDTQYF. The DNA of the CDR3 is TGCAGCGTTGACGGTTGGGGGGAGGGGTCGGGCACAGATACGCAGTATTTT.

This clone was detected only a few times. This chain connects TRBV9 to TRBJ2-3, with D perhaps matching TRBD2 (5 bases). V gave up 0 bases and J gave up 1 base, with 18 bases separating them. Germline assignment: CDR1 SGDLS and CDR2 YYNGEE. The CDR3 is 18 residues long. The CDR3 nucleotides are TGTGCCAGCAGCGTAGCTCTTACAGCGGTACACCGCACAGATACGCAGTATTTT. Translation gives CASSVALTAVHRTDTQYF.